What follows are 10 T cell receptor beta chains derived from one specimen sequenced in a study of shared clonotypes between healthy human individuals. CD8 cells regarded as naive lacked CD45RO, were positively chosen for CCR7, and omitted terminally differentiated effector memory CD45RA+ cells. Produced via immunoSEQ multiplex PCR; TCRdb's table is partial and in-frame only. The table records roughly 2,000,000 clones, about 94% of them present only once. Sequenced material: naive CD8+ T cells from PBMCs. Every receptor here comes from a man between 18 and 35 years old in good health. Some clones in this sample may be carry-over from other donors' samples.

This chain uses TRBV7-2 with TRBJ1-1, with D perhaps TRBD1 (5 bases). The V end lost 4 bases, the J end lost 2 bases, and 11 bases lay between the germline ends. CDR1 is SGHTA, CDR2 FQGNSA, per germline. The CDR3 extends over 14 amino acids. CDR3 amino acids: CASSWGRGNTEAFF. The CDR3 region has the DNA TGTGCCAGCAGCTGGGGACGGGGAAACACTGAAGCTTTCTTT.

The J gene is TRBJ2-7, the V gene TRBV4-3; D remains ambiguous. CDR1 is LGHNA and CDR2 is YSLEER in the germline V gene. Trimming left V 2 bases short and J 3 bases short, with 11 bases between. CDR3 length: 14 residues. The CDR3 sequence is CASSQRVSVYEQYF. In DNA, the CDR3 is TGCGCCAGCAGCCAAAGGGTTTCAGTCTACGAGCAGTACTTC.

The CDR3 nucleotides are TGTGCCAGCAGCGTATTTGGCGGACTAGCGGAGCACAATGAGCAGTTCTTC. It codes for CASSVFGGLAEHNEQFF. The chain joins TRBV9 to TRBJ2-1, with 10 nucleotides matching TRBD2. This CDR3 spans 17 amino acids. The ends lost 1 base at V and 5 bases at J; junction bases unmatched: 9. The germline V gene has CDR1 SGDLS and CDR2 YYNGEE.

The chain has TRBV28 and TRBJ1-2; 7 bases match TRBD1. This CDR3 spans 18 amino acids. Germline V CDR1 and CDR2: MDHEN, SYDVKM. The V gene end was trimmed by 6 bases and the J gene end by 7 bases; junction bases not matched to a gene: 23. This CDR3 is CASSRKGEGQPFKGGYTF. DNA for the CDR3: TGTGCCAGCAGCCGCAAAGGGGAGGGACAGCCCTTCAAAGGTGGCTACACCTTC.

The chain uses TRBV10-3 and TRBJ2-2, with TRBD1 matching 7 bases. The germline CDR1 and CDR2 sequences are ENHRY and SYGVKD. The trim removed 10 bases at V and 1 base at J, leaving 6 bases unmatched. The CDR3 has 14 residues. The DNA of the CDR3 is TGTGCCACTCGACAGGGCGAGAACACCGGGGAGCTGTTTTTT. It is translated as CATRQGENTGELFF.

DNA of the CDR3: TGTGCCAGCAGCCCACCAATGAACAGTTACGAGCAGTACTTC. Translated, it gives CASSPPMNSYEQYF. The chain combines TRBV7-2 with TRBJ2-7; no definite D call. Germline lookup yields CDR1 SGHTA and CDR2 FQGNSA. The CDR3 extends over 14 amino acids. Trimming took 5 bases from V and 4 from J, leaving 15 bases between them.

The J gene is TRBJ2-2, the V gene TRBV6-1; the match to TRBD1 covers 7 bases. CDR3 length: 14 amino acids. J lost 5 bases, V lost 6 bases, and 6 bases had no gene match. The germline V gene encodes CDR1 MNHNS and CDR2 SASEGT. Written as DNA, the CDR3 is TGTGCCAGCAGCTGGGACAGAGCGACCGGGGAGCTGTTTTTT. It codes for CASSWDRATGELFF.

The rearrangement links TRBV15 to TRBJ2-1, with TRBD1 matching 10 bases. Trimming removed 0 bases from V and 4 bases from J; junction bases left unmatched: 15. The CDR3 contains 20 residues. Germline V gene lookup returns CDR1 LNHNV and CDR2 YYDKDF (reference sequence). The DNA of the CDR3 is TGTGCCACCAGCAGAGACGCTTTTTCCTCCGGGACAGGGGATTACAATGAGCAGTTCTTC. As protein: CATSRDAFSSGTGDYNEQFF.

CDR3 nucleotides: TGTGCCAGCAGCCCCCAGAGGACAGGGTATCGGTACCAAGAGACCCAGTACTTC. Encoded protein: CASSPQRTGYRYQETQYF. The chain joins TRBV7-7 to TRBJ2-5; 8 bases line up with TRBD1. CDR3 length: 18 amino acids. V dropped 5 bases and J dropped 0; count of bases not matched to a gene: 14. Germline V gives CDR1 SSHAT, CDR2 FNYEAQ (reference sequence). Full variable domain (rest looked up from reference TRBV7-7 and TRBJ2-5): GAGVSQSPRYKVTKRGQDVTLRCDPISSHATLYWYQQALGQGPEFLTYFNYEAQPDKSGLPSDRFSAERPEGSISTLTIQRTEQRDSAMYRCASSPQRTGYRYQETQYFGPGTRLLVL.

The rearrangement uses TRBV27 and TRBJ1-4; D not resolved. V lost 10 bases, J lost 8 bases, and 11 bases lay in between. This CDR3 region has 11 residues. Germline V gene data show CDR1 as MNHEY and CDR2 as SMNVEV (reference sequence). The CDR3 coding sequence is TGTGCCACCAGAACGTCCGAAAAACTGTTTTTT. Translated: CATRTSEKLFF.